The rows below give T cell receptor beta chains drawn from one sample of a study of blood T cell repertoires in COVID-19. Libraries were prepared by immunoSEQ multiplex PCR; TCRdb keeps only in-frame clonotypes and omits some of them. The sample has around 290,000 clones; 80% to 90% are singletons. Sequenced material: peripheral blood. The receptor source for this set is a woman in her forties or fifties who had recovered from COVID-19. Each CDR3 is given with its conserved first and last residue. The D gene is left open where the match is weak. A row's size may be missing; if present it is once, few, many or a size class.

V gene,J gene,clone size,D gene,CDR3 protein,CDR3 DNA
TRBV28,TRBJ1-2,NA,NA,CATPTRGRSVYTF,TGTGCCACCCCCACAAGGGGTAGGTCAGTCTACACCTTC
TRBV23-1,TRBJ1-5,NA,NA,CASSQARADSNQPQHF,TGCGCCAGCAGTCAGGCCAGGGCCGATAGCAATCAGCCCCAGCATTTT
TRBV29-1,TRBJ1-1,NA,TRBD1,CSVRLLQGGSREAFF,TGCAGCGTCCGCCTCTTACAGGGGGGGTCGAGGGAAGCTTTCTTT
TRBV19,TRBJ1-5,NA,NA,CASRKTGDQPQHF,TGTGCCAGTAGAAAGACCGGGGATCAGCCCCAGCATTTT
TRBV30,TRBJ1-1,few,NA,CASTDSPTEAFF,TGTGCCTCCACGGACAGTCCCACTGAAGCTTTCTTT
TRBV7-9,TRBJ1-1,NA,NA,CASSSSETGNTEAFF,TGTGCCAGCAGCTCATCAGAGACAGGGAACACTGAAGCTTTCTTT
TRBV7-7,TRBJ2-7,few,NA,CASSSDRRAEQYF,TGTGCCAGCAGCTCGGACAGGAGGGCCGAGCAGTACTTC
TRBV5-1,TRBJ2-7,NA,TRBD2,CASRPGLAGGSIPHEQYF,TGCGCCAGCAGACCCGGACTAGCGGGAGGGTCAATCCCCCACGAGCAGTACTTC
TRBV7-6,TRBJ1-1,NA,NA,CASSSEQGFSEAFF,TGTGCCAGCAGCTCGGAACAGGGTTTCTCTGAAGCTTTCTTT
TRBV29-1,TRBJ1-2,NA,TRBD1,CSVEARQGTYTF,TGCAGCGTTGAAGCACGACAGGGAACCTACACCTTC
TRBV29-1,TRBJ1-1,NA,NA,CSVEKRLLNTEAFF,TGCAGCGTTGAAAAGCGTTTACTGAACACTGAAGCTTTCTTT
TRBV28,TRBJ1-2,NA,NA,CASSFRRLRLNYGYTF,TGTGCCAGCAGTTTTAGGCGTCTCAGACTGAACTATGGCTACACCTTC
TRBV14,TRBJ1-1,NA,NA,CASSQTRSGRTEAFF,TGTGCCAGCAGCCAAACCCGTTCAGGGCGGACTGAAGCTTTCTTT
TRBV29-1,TRBJ1-2,NA,NA,CSVEEWGQGYYGYTF,TGCAGCGTAGAGGAGTGGGGCCAAGGGTACTATGGCTACACCTTC
TRBV7-2,TRBJ2-3,NA,TRBD2,CASSLVLSGMGTDTQYF,TGTGCCAGCAGCTTGGTGCTGAGCGGGATGGGCACAGATACGCAGTATTTT
TRBV28,TRBJ2-1,NA,TRBD1,CASSQTGTGVDEQFF,TGTGCCAGCAGTCAAACCGGGACAGGGGTGGATGAGCAGTTCTTC
TRBV3-1/TRBV3-2,TRBJ2-2,NA,TRBD1,CASSPQRWDRGGTGELFF,TGTGCCAGCAGCCCCCAACGGTGGGACAGGGGAGGCACCGGGGAGCTGTTTTTT
TRBV6-5,TRBJ1-2,NA,NA,CASTRTQGFYGYTF,TGTGCCAGCACCCGCACGCAGGGGTTCTATGGCTACACCTTC
TRBV7-8,TRBJ2-3,NA,NA,CASSLERVADTQYF,TGTGCCAGCAGCTTAGAACGGGTGGCAGATACGCAGTATTTT
TRBV27,TRBJ2-1,NA,NA,CASRRTTYNEQFF,TGTGCCAGCAGGCGGACAACCTACAATGAGCAGTTCTTC
TRBV4-3,TRBJ2-2,NA,NA,CASSQDSGQGGTGELFF,TGCGCCAGCAGCCAAGACTCGGGTCAGGGGGGCACCGGGGAGCTGTTTTTT
TRBV20-1,TRBJ2-3,NA,TRBD2,CSASKAGVPDTQYF,TGCAGTGCTAGTAAAGCGGGAGTTCCAGATACGCAGTATTTT
TRBV13,TRBJ2-7,NA,NA,CASSFSGNSYEQYF,TGTGCCAGCAGCTTTTCAGGGAACTCCTACGAGCAGTACTTC
TRBV28,TRBJ1-5,NA,TRBD1,CASSLRGTGRIQPQHF,TGTGCCAGCAGTTTAAGGGGGACAGGGAGGATTCAGCCCCAGCATTTT
TRBV20-1,TRBJ2-5,NA,NA,CSASNRAQETQYF,TGCAGTGCTAGTAACAGGGCCCAAGAGACCCAGTACTTC
TRBV28,TRBJ1-2,NA,TRBD1,CASSAQGAGYGYTF,TGTGCCAGCAGTGCACAGGGGGCGGGCTATGGCTACACCTTC
TRBV19,TRBJ2-1,medium-sized,NA,CASSDGSGFGYEQFF,TGTGCCAGTAGTGACGGGTCGGGATTCGGCTATGAGCAGTTCTTC
TRBV6-1,TRBJ1-3,NA,NA,CASSEGSRSGNTIYF,TGTGCCAGCAGTGAAGGGTCCCGGAGTGGAAACACCATATATTTT
TRBV7-3,TRBJ1-1,NA,NA,CASSSTGNTEAFF,TGTGCCAGCAGCTCCACCGGGAACACTGAAGCTTTCTTT
TRBV28,TRBJ1-5,once,TRBD1,CASSLEQGAGQPQHF,TGTGCCAGCAGTTTAGAACAGGGGGCAGGTCAGCCCCAGCATTTT
TRBV9,TRBJ2-2,NA,TRBD2,CASSVELAGAANTGELFF,TGTGCCAGCAGCGTAGAACTAGCGGGGGCCGCCAACACCGGGGAGCTGTTTTTT
TRBV28,TRBJ1-6,NA,TRBD1,CASSLSWTGHNSPLHF,TGTGCCAGCAGTTTATCGTGGACAGGGCATAATTCACCCCTCCACTTT
TRBV18,TRBJ2-1,NA,TRBD2,CASSPPYGTSGASEQFF,TGTGCCAGCTCACCACCGTATGGGACTAGCGGGGCGAGTGAGCAGTTCTTC
TRBV7-9,TRBJ2-5,few,NA,CASSLVGGVGETQYF,TGTGCCAGCAGCTTAGTTGGAGGGGTTGGAGAGACCCAGTACTTC
TRBV27,TRBJ2-2,NA,NA,CASSLSTVTGELFF,TGTGCCAGCAGTTTATCGACAGTAACCGGGGAGCTGTTTTTT
TRBV27,TRBJ2-1,NA,NA,CASRASSYNEQFF,TGTGCCAGCAGGGCTAGCAGCTACAATGAGCAGTTCTTC
TRBV19,TRBJ2-7,NA,NA,CASSRTLAYEQYF,TGTGCCAGTAGTAGGACACTCGCCTACGAGCAGTACTTC
TRBV30,TRBJ2-5,NA,NA,CAWSVIGGMQETQYF,TGTGCCTGGAGTGTTATCGGGGGAATGCAAGAGACCCAGTACTTC
TRBV7-2,TRBJ2-3,NA,TRBD1,CASSPDGTALTDTQYF,TGTGCCAGCAGCCCGGATGGGACAGCACTCACAGATACGCAGTATTTT
TRBV5-6,TRBJ2-2,once,NA,CASSSTPRGELFF,TGTGCCAGCAGCTCGACACCCCGCGGGGAGCTGTTTTTT
TRBV11-2,TRBJ2-7,NA,NA,CASSIWPPEQYF,TGTGCCAGCAGCATCTGGCCCCCGGAGCAGTACTTC
TRBV9,TRBJ1-6,few,TRBD1,CASSVEGQGKSPLHF,TGTGCCAGCAGCGTAGAGGGACAGGGGAAGTCACCCCTCCACTTT